The following is a TCR beta chain sequence with its context. This entry belongs to a study of shared T cell receptors in the human thymus. Losses at the gene ends were 0 bases for V and 2 bases for J; bases not matched to a gene: 13. The CDR3 length is 19 residues. CDR1 is MNHNS, CDR2 SASEGT, per germline. The protocol was immunoSEQ multiplex PCR, while the TCRdb copy is restricted to in-frame clones and leaves out a portion. The profile covers 600,000 or so clones, with around 87% appearing a single time and over 0.008% taken by the ten largest. These data were likewise used in another study, on human thymus T cells. That publication notes: In unrelated individuals, thymic repertoires overlapped highly, according to related research.

Sequenced: thymocytes. The chain joins TRBV6-1 to TRBJ1-5, with 7 bases that match TRBD1. The sequence came from a boy in the first two years of life with a congenital heart defect. CDR3 sequence reads: CASSEAHPQGGVGNQPQHF. Written as DNA, the CDR3 is TGTGCCAGCAGTGAAGCTCACCCGCAGGGGGGCGTCGGCAATCAGCCCCAGCATTTT.